A single sample is the source of the 4 T cell receptor beta chains below, sequenced in a study of low-dose radiotherapy and immunotherapy resistance in tumors. Described time point: after trial treatment. Regarding treatment: LDRT plus nivolumab, ipilimumab, low-dose cyclophosphamide and aspirin (RACIN trial). TRAV- and TRBV-specific primers were used for first-strand cDNA, which covered alpha and beta chains. It was with a constant-region primer and a V-primer adapter that TCRs were amplified over roughly 19 PCR cycles. MiXCR, run by TCRdb on the reads, gives a single entry per CDR3 protein. The table lists nearly 60,000 distinct CDR3 sequences, about 23% of them singletons, with around 7% in the top ten. The starting material was PBMCs, obtained after low-dose radiotherapy plus immunotherapy. The receptor set was obtained from a male donor with prostate cancer.

This clonotype was seen many times. The gene calls are TRBV29-1 and TRBJ2-1, with 9 bases fitting TRBD2. Trimming removed 4 bases from V and 1 base from J; junction bases left unmatched: 8. This CDR3 is built from 16 residues. Per the germline V gene, CDR1 is SQVTM and CDR2 is ANQGSEA. The CDR3 DNA sequence: TGCAGCGTTGTGGCTAGCGGGGCTAGTTCCTACAATGAGCAGTTCTTC. This encodes CSVVASGASSYNEQFF.

The sample holds many counts of this clonotype. This chain joins TRBV7-2 and TRBJ2-5; no clear D. This CDR3 region has 14 residues. From germline, CDR1 is SGHTA and CDR2 FQGNSA. The germline V and J ends were trimmed by 0 bases and 4 bases, with 9 bases remaining between them. The CDR3 spells CASSLAFQSETQYF. The CDR3 DNA follows: TGTGCCAGCAGCTTAGCGTTTCAGTCAGAGACCCAGTACTTC.

This clonotype was counted many times. The rearrangement uses TRBV28 and TRBJ2-1, with D perhaps assigned TRBD1 or TRBD2 (6 bases each). Trimming removed 5 bases at V and 7 bases at J, with 21 bases between. CDR1 is MDHEN, CDR2 SYDVKM, per germline. This CDR3 region has 16 residues. The CDR3 coding sequence is TGTGCCAGCAGTGCCTGGACTCGCAGGGGACTGAATGAGCAGTTCTTC. Protein: CASSAWTRRGLNEQFF.

This clonotype was counted at least ten times. This rearrangement joins TRBV3-1 to TRBJ1-2, with TRBD1 as a possible D gene (6 bases). V was cut by 4 bases and J by 8 bases, with 23 bases left in between. There are 16 residues in the CDR3. The germline V gene encodes CDR1 LGHDT and CDR2 YNNKEL (reference sequence). The CDR3 loop is CASSPRDTIASGGYTF. CDR3 sequence (DNA): TGTGCCAGCAGCCCCCGGGACACCATAGCGTCGGGAGGCTACACCTTC. The whole variable domain, remainder taken from reference TRBV3-1 and TRBJ1-2, is DTAVSQTPKYLVTQMGNDKSIKCEQNLGHDTMYWYKQDSKKFLKIMFSYNNKELIINETVPNRFSPKSPDKAHLNLHINSLELGDSAVYFCASSPRDTIASGGYTFGSGTRLTVV.